Here is one T cell receptor (beta chain) with its context. This clonotype appeared many times. Its antigen remains undetermined. No per-base quality is available; no much larger clone lies one base away. The sample is drawn from a study of T cells in Graves' hyperthyroidism and ophthalmopathy (dated by TCRdb to about 2019). In terms of the full investigation: Peripheral blood samples were taken at initial diagnosis, before any treatment was given. After sampling, hyperthyroidism patients received methimazole starting at 30 mg daily, and ophthalmopathy patients received high-dose intravenous methylprednisolone. Prospective prediction of ophthalmopathy was tested in an independent validation cohort of some 20 hyperthyroidism patients and 15 to 17 patients who later progressed to ophthalmopathy. The 75 to 100 discovery patients were divided at random into training and test sets in a 7:3 ratio. A discovery cohort of about a hundred patients, about 43 with Graves' ophthalmopathy and 55 to 60 with stable Graves' hyperthyroidism, was used to find distinguishing TCR V-J signatures. TCR Vbeta CDR3 sequencing of some 140 peripheral blood samples (around 45 ophthalmopathy, roughly 74 hyperthyroidism and some 17 progressor patients) is reported in the paper. The study also compared thyroid tissue and blood T-cell repertoires from a handful of Graves' hyperthyroidism patients.

The CDR3, from cysteine to phenylalanine, totals 15 residues. Here the CDR3 DNA is all that survives: 45 bases in frame from base 1. Sequences SGHTA (CDR1) and FQGNSA (CDR2) are obtained from the germline V gene. The germline ends are 11 bases apart after V is trimmed by 2 bases and J by 1 base. Stable Graves' hyperthyroidism was defined as the absence of progression to ophthalmopathy over 18 months of follow-up. The hyperthyroidism patients were between 18 and 65 years old and newly diagnosed, with a disease duration of less than 2 months. Exclusion was applied to patients with uncontrolled infections, other autoimmune diseases, pregnancy or lactation. Diagnoses were based on clinical symptoms, serum thyroxine and TRAb, thyroid ultrasound and orbital computed tomography. PBMCs were separated from about 10 ml of fresh peripheral blood using Ficoll-Paque density gradient centrifugation. Trizol reagent was used to extract total RNA, and RNA quality was then checked on an Agilent 2100 Bioanalyzer.

Results the study describes overall, beyond this receptor: Ophthalmopathy was separated from stable hyperthyroidism by a 13 V-J signature model, with around 90% sensitivity and approximately 81% specificity obtained in cross-validation and 80%/75% obtained in testing. During validation, the model predicted progression to ophthalmopathy a median of roughly 7.1 months ahead of onset, with around 71% sensitivity and about 75% specificity. No statistical method was used to set the sample size in advance, and investigators knew the group allocation. Blood samples also contained most of the expanded thyroid clonotypes (frequency above 0.001), which suggests that blood repertoires may reflect thyroid immune responses.

The TCR beta CDR3 regions were amplified from the RNA transcripts. A first-round RT-PCR of the TCR CDR3 used the HTBI primer set with the Qiagen OneStep RT-PCR kit. The libraries were constructed in a second round of multiplex PCR and then size-selected and purified. Sequencing of the libraries was done on an Illumina HiSeq2000 using paired-end 100 bp reads. Regarding the original processing steps: Raw data were processed with SOAPnuke, discarding reads with adapters, uncalled bases, mean Phred below 15, or no exact constant-primer or identifier match. COPE v1.2.5 was used to merge the high-quality paired reads, and each unique nucleotide sequence was defined as a clonotype. MiTCR v1.1 was used to align the clonotypes against IMGT TRBV, TRBD and TRBJ reference segments. Analysis was restricted to V-J combinations with a frequency above 0.0001, which covered approximately 99% of repertoires. The TCS score was defined as the ratio of F50 (clonal expansion) to E x V (chaos), calculated using BLOSUM62-based TCRdist between CDR3 peptides within each V-J. Welch's t-statistics and random forest reduced around 520 V-J features to about 13, which were used in a naive Bayes classifier (R e1071). TCRdb reran the public reads through fastp at Q25 and MiXCR, keeping productive beta chains. Rows with one shared CDR3 protein collapse into an entry with the most common genes and DNA. Clone size and V and J calls follow TCRdb, not the original study. The sample data list approximately 420,000 distinct CDR3 sequences, and about 15% of these were observed just once. The top ten hold about 30% of the sample.

The chain is encoded by TRBV7-2 joined to TRBJ1-1; a confident D gene designation cannot be given. The receptor was derived from a woman between 25 and 40 years old with Graves' hyperthyroidism. Sample: blood. The sequence in DNA is TGTGCCAGCAGCTTATTAGGTCCGGCGAACACTGAAGCTTTCTTT. Its translation is CASSLLGPANTEAFF.